This is a list of T cell receptor beta chains from one sample in a study of control samples from healthy donors and cancer patients. Sequencing used immunoSEQ multiplex PCR; TCRdb keeps in-frame clones, though not all of them. The sample lists about 12,000 clones, roughly 88% occurring once. Input material: formalin-fixed, paraffin-embedded tissue. These receptor sequences come from a male donor with melanoma. Each CDR3 is given with its conserved first and last residue.

v_call	cdr3_aa
TRBV6-5	CASSSQNAGAFF
TRBV5-1	CASSFKGPKFEAFF
TRBV10-3	CATRERESPDTQYF
TRBV19	CASSIVFRVQETQYF
TRBV9	CANSVARSTSTDTQYF
TRBV19	CASSIGQTSGANVLTF
TRBV5-1	CASSLAFAGGPIGELFF
TRBV18	CASSLGQGFDSYEQYF
TRBV2	CASSEGSGQVNQPQHF
TRBV4-1	CASSQGGGTDTQYF
TRBV14	CASSQDFFFAPVDGPFSGNTIYF
TRBV19	CASNIHRSNTGELFF
TRBV11-2	CASSLEVGQADTQYF
TRBV11-3	CASSLYGGDTQYF
TRBV19	CASSRATSGTGDGYTF
TRBV6-4	CASSDSAERESHEQFF
TRBV29-1	CSVDRGAEQFF
TRBV11-3	CASSSGQGKGEQYF
TRBV11-2	CASSLDLAGSYNEQFF